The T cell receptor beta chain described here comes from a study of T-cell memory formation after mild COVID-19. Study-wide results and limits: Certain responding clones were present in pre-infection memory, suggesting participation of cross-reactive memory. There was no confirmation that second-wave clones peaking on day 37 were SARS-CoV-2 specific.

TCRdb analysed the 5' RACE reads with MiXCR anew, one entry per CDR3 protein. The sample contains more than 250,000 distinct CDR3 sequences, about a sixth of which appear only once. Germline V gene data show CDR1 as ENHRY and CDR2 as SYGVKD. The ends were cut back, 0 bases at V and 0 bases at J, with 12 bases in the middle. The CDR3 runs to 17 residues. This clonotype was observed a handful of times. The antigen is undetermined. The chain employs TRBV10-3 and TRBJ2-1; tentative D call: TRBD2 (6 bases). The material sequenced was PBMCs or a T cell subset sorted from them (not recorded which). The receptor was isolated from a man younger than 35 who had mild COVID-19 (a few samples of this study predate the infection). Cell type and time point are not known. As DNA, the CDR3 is TGTGCCATCAGTGAGTCCCCCGACGGGAGCTCCTACAATGAGCAGTTCTTC. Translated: CAISESPDGSSYNEQFF.